This T cell receptor (beta chain) appears in the sequencing data of a study of T cell changes during pregnancy in multiple sclerosis. Sequenced by immunoSEQ multiplex PCR; TCRdb stores in-frame clones only, minus some. The sample carries approximately 85,000 clones, about 94% recorded once. V lost 3 bases to trimming and J lost 8 bases; unmatched junction nucleotides: 4. The CDR3 runs to 14 residues. CDR1 and CDR2 (germline): MDHEN, SYDVKM. V is TRBV28 and J is TRBJ1-1; 12 nucleotides agree with TRBD1. Sequencing was performed on peripheral blood, taken in the third trimester of pregnancy. The clonotype comes from a female donor with multiple sclerosis, enrolled in a pregnancy study. CDR3 coding DNA: TGTGCCAGCAGTTTTTCCGGGACAGGGGGCGAAGCTTTCTTT. Encoded protein: CASSFSGTGGEAFF.